This is a list of T cell receptor beta chains from one sample in a study of cytomegalovirus exposure and HLA in healthy donors. Data came from immunoSEQ multiplex PCR; TCRdb stores just in-frame clones and leaves some out. Of 160,000 or so clones detected, 60% to 85% appear once; the ten largest clones hold around 2%. Source material: PBMCs. The receptor set was obtained from a man between 45 and 60 years old in good health and CMV-seropositive. Each CDR3 is given with its conserved first and last residue. Fields, in order: clone size, CDR3 length, D gene, V gene, J gene, CDR3 DNA, CDR3 protein. D genes are given only for firm matches. The size field is filled for only some rows; it gives once, few, many or a size class.

-	11	-	TRBV20-1	TRBJ2-7	TGCAGTGCAATGGACAACTACGAGCAGTACTTC	CSAMDNYEQYF
-	14	-	TRBV18	TRBJ1-6	TGTGCCAGCTCCGTACAGGGTCAGAATTCACCCCTCCACTTT	CASSVQGQNSPLHF
few	14	TRBD1	TRBV7-2	TRBJ2-7	TGTGCCAGCAGCTTAGGGACAGGGAGATACGAGCAGTACTTC	CASSLGTGRYEQYF
-	14	TRBD1	TRBV25-1	TRBJ1-1	TGTGCCAGCAGTGACCAACAGGGGACCACTGAAGCTTTCTTT	CASSDQQGTTEAFF
-	16	TRBD1	TRBV9	TRBJ1-2	TGTGCCAGCAGCGCATTCCTACAGGGGTTAGGCTATGGCTACACCTTC	CASSAFLQGLGYGYTF
-	14	TRBD1	TRBV9	TRBJ2-7	TGTGCCAGCAGCGTGGGACAGGGTTACGCCGAGCAGTACTTC	CASSVGQGYAEQYF
-	17	TRBD1	TRBV6-1	TRBJ2-4	TGTGCCAGCAGTGATTACTGGGACAGGGTTGTCAAAAACATTCAGTACTTC	CASSDYWDRVVKNIQYF
-	16	-	TRBV19	TRBJ1-5	TGTGCCAGTAGTCCGACCTGGTCACAGGGCAATCAGCCCCAGCATTTT	CASSPTWSQGNQPQHF
-	13	TRBD1	TRBV27	TRBJ1-4	TGTGCCAGCAGTCCTGTACAGGGGGGAAAACTGTTTTTT	CASSPVQGGKLFF
-	15	TRBD2	TRBV6-6	TRBJ2-3	TGTGCCAGCATGCTTCCGGGGGGACCAACAGATACGCAGTATTTT	CASMLPGGPTDTQYF
-	14	-	TRBV2	TRBJ1-1	TGTGCCAGCAGTAGACAGGCGTCGAACACTGAAGCTTTCTTT	CASSRQASNTEAFF
-	14	TRBD1	TRBV14	TRBJ2-7	TGTGCCAGCAGCCAAGCCGGGACAGGCTACGAGCAGTACTTC	CASSQAGTGYEQYF
-	13	-	TRBV4-1	TRBJ2-5	TGCGCCAGCAGCCAAGGAGGTCTGCGGACCCAGTACTTC	CASSQGGLRTQYF
few	11	-	TRBV6-5	TRBJ1-1	TGTGCCGCCACGGACAGCACTGAAGCTTTCTTT	CAATDSTEAFF
-	15	-	TRBV15	TRBJ2-5	TGTGCCACCAGCAAATACCAGGGGCTGCAAGAGACCCAGTACTTC	CATSKYQGLQETQYF
few	13	TRBD1	TRBV5-6	TRBJ1-2	TGTGCCAGCAGCCCCCCGGGACAGGGGGGCTACACCTTC	CASSPPGQGGYTF
-	13	-	TRBV28	TRBJ1-3	TGTGCCAGCAGTTTAAACAGCCTTAACACCATATATTTT	CASSLNSLNTIYF
-	15	TRBD2	TRBV27	TRBJ2-1	TGTGCCAGCACAACGCCTAGCGGGGGGTACAATGAGCAGTTCTTC	CASTTPSGGYNEQFF
few	15	-	TRBV4-1	TRBJ2-2	TGCGCCAGCAGCCAGGGGGCTTCGGGGACCGGGGAGCTGTTTTTT	CASSQGASGTGELFF
-	13	-	TRBV7-2	TRBJ2-7	TGTGCCAGCAGCTTAGGAGGGCCCTACGAGCAGTACTTC	CASSLGGPYEQYF
-	18	TRBD2	TRBV4-1	TRBJ2-5	TGCGCCAGCAGCCGACAAGTCTTGGCGGGGGGGCGGGAGGAGACCCAGTACTTC	CASSRQVLAGGREETQYF
-	13	-	TRBV21-1	TRBJ1-5	TGTGCCAGCAAGGGGGATAGCAATCAGCCCCAGCATTTT	CASKGDSNQPQHF
-	13	-	TRBV18	TRBJ2-1	TGTGCCAGCTCACACAGGGAGGGGAATGAGCAGTTCTTC	CASSHREGNEQFF
-	14	TRBD1	TRBV29-1	TRBJ1-1	TGCAGCGTTCGACAGGGGCCGGGCAACACTGAAGCTTTCTTT	CSVRQGPGNTEAFF
-	15	-	TRBV2	TRBJ1-3	TGTGCCAGCAGAGTCGGGTCGAGCTCTGGAAACACCATATATTTT	CASRVGSSSGNTIYF
-	14	TRBD1	TRBV6-5	TRBJ1-6	TGTGCCAGCAGGAGACAGGGGGCGCTTTCACCCCTCCACTTT	CASRRQGALSPLHF
-	14	-	TRBV7-9	TRBJ2-3	TGTGCCAGCAGCCGGGCCGAGGGCGCAGATACGCAGTATTTT	CASSRAEGADTQYF
-	16	TRBD2	TRBV19	TRBJ2-3	TGTGCCAGTAGTTTTGCGGGGGGGAGGAGGGCAGATACGCAGTATTTT	CASSFAGGRRADTQYF
-	16	-	TRBV29-1	TRBJ1-5	TGCAGCGTTGAAGATCAAGTCGACAGGAGCAATCAGCCCCAGCATTTT	CSVEDQVDRSNQPQHF
-	18	-	TRBV25-1	TRBJ2-7	TGTGCCAGCAGTGCTCGAGCCTCTCATAGGACGGGGACCTACGAGCAGTACTTC	CASSARASHRTGTYEQYF
-	14	-	TRBV5-1	TRBJ1-4	TGCGCCAGCAGCCAGGCTTTGACTAATGAAAAACTGTTTTTT	CASSQALTNEKLFF
-	17	-	TRBV2	TRBJ1-5	TGTGCCAGCAGTGAAGCGCGGGGGGGCCCTAGCAATCAGCCCCAGCATTTT	CASSEARGGPSNQPQHF
-	14	-	TRBV5-4	TRBJ1-6	TGTGCCAGCAGTTTTCCTTCCTATAATTCACCCCTCCACTTT	CASSFPSYNSPLHF
few	11	-	TRBV6-6	TRBJ2-7	TGTGCCAGCAGTTACCTCGACGAGCAGTACTTC	CASSYLDEQYF
-	16	-	TRBV5-1	TRBJ1-1	TGCGCCAGCAGCTTGGTCGGGTCTTCTATGAACACTGAAGCTTTCTTT	CASSLVGSSMNTEAFF
-	15	-	TRBV11-2	TRBJ1-1	TGTGCCAGCAGCATTAAGGGAGGGGGGCACACTGAAGCTTTCTTT	CASSIKGGGHTEAFF
once	14	TRBD1	TRBV10-3	TRBJ1-1	TGTGCCATCAGTGCCGGGACAGCTAACACTGAAGCTTTCTTT	CAISAGTANTEAFF
-	18	TRBD2	TRBV5-6	TRBJ2-6	TGTGCCAGCAGCCCAGGACTAGCGGGGACCTGGGGGGCCAACGTCCTGACTTTC	CASSPGLAGTWGANVLTF
few	13	-	TRBV6-1	TRBJ1-4	TGTGCCAGCAGAGGGGCAACTAATGAAAAACTGTTTTTT	CASRGATNEKLFF
-	18	TRBD2	TRBV4-1	TRBJ2-1	TGCGCCAGCAGCCAAGATGGTGCGGGCGGGGGGGCGAAGAATGAGCAGTTCTTC	CASSQDGAGGGAKNEQFF
-	14	-	TRBV5-1	TRBJ1-3	TGCGCCAGCAGCTTAGGGCAGGGTGGAAACACCATATATTTT	CASSLGQGGNTIYF
-	14	-	TRBV6-6	TRBJ1-1	TGTGCCAGCAGTTATTCGGGGTTGGGGACTGAAGCTTTCTTT	CASSYSGLGTEAFF